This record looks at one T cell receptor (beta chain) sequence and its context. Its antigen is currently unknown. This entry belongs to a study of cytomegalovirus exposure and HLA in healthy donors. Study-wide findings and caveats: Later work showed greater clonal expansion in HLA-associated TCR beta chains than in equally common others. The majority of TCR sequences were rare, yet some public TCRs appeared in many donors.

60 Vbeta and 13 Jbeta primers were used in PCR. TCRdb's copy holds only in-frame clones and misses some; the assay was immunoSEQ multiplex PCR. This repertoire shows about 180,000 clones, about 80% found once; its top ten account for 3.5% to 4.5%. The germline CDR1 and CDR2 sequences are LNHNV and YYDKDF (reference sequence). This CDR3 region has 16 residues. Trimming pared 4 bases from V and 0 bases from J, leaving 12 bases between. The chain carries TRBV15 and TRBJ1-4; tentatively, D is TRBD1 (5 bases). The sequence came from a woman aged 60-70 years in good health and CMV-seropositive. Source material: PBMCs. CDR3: CATSTRVLATNEKLFF. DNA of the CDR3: TGTGCCACCAGCACCAGGGTTTTGGCAACTAATGAAAAACTGTTTTTT.